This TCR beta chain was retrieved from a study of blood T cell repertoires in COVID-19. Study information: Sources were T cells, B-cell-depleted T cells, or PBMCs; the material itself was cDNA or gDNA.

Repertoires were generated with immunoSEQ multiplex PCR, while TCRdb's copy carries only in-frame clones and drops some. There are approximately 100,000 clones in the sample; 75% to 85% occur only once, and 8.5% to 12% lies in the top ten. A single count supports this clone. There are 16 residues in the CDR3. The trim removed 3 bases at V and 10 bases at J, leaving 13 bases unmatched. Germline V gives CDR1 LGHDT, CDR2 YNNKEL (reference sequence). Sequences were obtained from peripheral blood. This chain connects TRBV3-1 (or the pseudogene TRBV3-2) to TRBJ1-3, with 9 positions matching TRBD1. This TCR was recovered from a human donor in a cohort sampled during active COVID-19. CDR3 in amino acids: CASSQPRTGVAGTIYF. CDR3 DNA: TGTGCCAGCAGCCAGCCCCGGACAGGGGTGGCCGGAACCATATATTTT.